Presented here are 29 T cell receptor beta chains from one specimen sequenced in a study of early T cells in non-severe SARS-CoV-2 infection. TCRdb fed the 5' RACE reads into MiXCR, producing one record per CDR3 protein. The sample has 40,000 to 65,000 distinct CDR3 sequences, approximately 8% seen once. The sequencing sample was made of whole blood. Receptors originate from an adult who was a healthcare worker with PCR-confirmed SARS-CoV-2 infection or an uninfected control (not recorded which).

This clonotype was counted only a few times. The chain combines TRBV3-1 with TRBJ2-7; D is possibly TRBD1 (6 bases). In germline, CDR1 is LGHDT, CDR2 YNNKEL (reference sequence). This CDR3 has 15 residues. V dropped 4 bases and J dropped 3 bases, with 16 bases sitting between them. The DNA for the CDR3 is TGTGCCAGCAGCCGTACTTGGACAGAACTCTACGAGCAGTACTTC. Its translation is CASSRTWTELYEQYF.

This clonotype was detected ten times or more. The J gene is TRBJ2-3, the V gene TRBV18; 8 positions agree with TRBD1. Germline V gene data show CDR1 as KGHSH and CDR2 as LQKENI. After removal of 2 bases from V and 2 bases from J, the junction contained 3 bases not matched to a gene. This CDR3 spans 15 amino acids. CDR3 nucleotide sequence: TGTGCCAGCTCACCAGACAGGGGTTTCACAGATACGCAGTATTTT. Protein: CASSPDRGFTDTQYF.

The table lists this clonotype with many counts. This chain links TRBV7-9 with TRBJ2-1, with 7 bases that match TRBD1. The CDR3 sequence is 18 residues long. V was pared by 2 bases and J by 6 bases, with 16 bases of the junction left unmatched. Germline V gives CDR1 SEHNR, CDR2 FQNEAQ (reference sequence). The CDR3 region is CASSLRGGAGSLANEQFF. In DNA form, the CDR3 reads TGTGCCAGCAGCTTAAGAGGGGGCGCAGGGAGCCTGGCCAATGAGCAGTTCTTC.

The sample holds many counts of this clonotype. This chain joins TRBV10-3 and TRBJ1-2; 10 nucleotides line up with TRBD1. Looked up from germline, CDR1 is ENHRY and CDR2 is SYGVKD. The V segment lost 2 bases and the J segment 6 bases; nucleotides outside the gene matches: 3. CDR3 length: 14 residues. The CDR3 loop reads CAISEGQGEDGYTF. For the CDR3, the DNA is TGTGCCATCAGTGAGGGACAGGGGGAAGATGGCTACACCTTC.

As concerns this clonotype: This may arise from a read error, as a much more abundant clone is one base away. The chain recombines TRBV7-8 with TRBJ2-5, with D possibly being TRBD1 or TRBD2 (5 bases each). This CDR3 contains 14 residues. In germline, CDR1 is SGHVS, CDR2 FQNEAQ. Here the CDR3 reads CVSSPPGGTETQYF. As DNA, the CDR3 is TGTGTCAGCAGCCCCCCTGGGGGAACAGAGACCCAGTACTTC.

The V and J genes are TRBV19 and TRBJ2-7; 10 nucleotides agree with TRBD1. The CDR3 is made up of 14 amino acids. CDR1 and CDR2 from the germline V gene are LNHDA and SQIVND (reference sequence). After removal of 5 bases from V and 5 bases from J, the junction contained 6 bases not matched to a gene. The CDR3 region is CASSPGTGVDEQYF. In nucleotides, the CDR3 is TGTGCCAGTAGTCCCGGGACAGGGGTGGACGAGCAGTACTTC.

This clonotype has a count of ten or more. The chain employs TRBV10-3 and TRBJ2-7, with 7 bases identical to TRBD1. This CDR3 is built from 16 residues. J gave up 0 bases and V 3 bases, and 8 bases lay outside the gene matches. Germline CDR1 is ENHRY and CDR2 is SYGVKD. The CDR3 sequence: CAISDPGTETSYEQYF. DNA of the CDR3: TGTGCCATCAGTGACCCCGGGACAGAGACCTCCTACGAGCAGTACTTC.

This clonotype was recorded at least ten times. V gene TRBV5-1 combines with J gene TRBJ1-4, with D uncertain. V was shortened by 2 bases and J by 5 bases, with 7 bases between the two germline ends. The CDR3 totals 13 residues. The germline gives CDR1 SGHRS, CDR2 YFSETQ. The CDR3 reads CASSFQVNEKLFF. CDR3 nucleotide sequence: TGCGCCAGCAGCTTTCAAGTCAATGAAAAACTGTTTTTT. Drawing the rest from reference TRBV5-1 and TRBJ1-4, the complete variable domain is KAGVTQTPRYLIKTRGQQVTLSCSPISGHRSVSWYQQTPGQGLQFLFEYFSETQRNKGNFPGRFSGRQFSNSRSEMNVSTLELGDSALYLCASSFQVNEKLFFGSGTQLSVL.

This clonotype has just a few counts. The chain employs TRBV5-1 and TRBJ2-7; maybe TRBD1 (6 bases). The V end lost 5 bases, the J end lost 0 bases, and 15 bases lay between the germline ends. The CDR3 runs 15 residues. CDR1 SGHRS and CDR2 YFSETQ come from the germline V gene. CDR3 amino acids: CASRAGVLGSYEQYF. The CDR3 DNA follows: TGCGCCAGCAGGGCAGGGGTCCTGGGCTCCTACGAGCAGTACTTC.

J is TRBJ1-6 and V is TRBV30; maybe TRBD1 (5 bases). Germline lookup yields CDR1 GTSNPN and CDR2 SVGIG (reference sequence). V was pared by 0 bases and J by 14 bases, with 20 bases between. CDR3 length: 15 amino acids. The CDR3 here is CAWSVWGTGGGTLHF. CDR3 DNA sequence: TGTGCCTGGAGTGTCTGGGGCACGGGCGGCGGCACCCTCCACTTT.

There are many counts of this clonotype. CDR3 in DNA: TGTGCCAGCAGCCCCCAGGGGTGGGGGCCTGGCACAGATACGCAGTATTTT. Its protein is CASSPQGWGPGTDTQYF. The rearrangement links TRBV7-2 to TRBJ2-3, with D possibly matching TRBD1 (6 bases). Germline loops: CDR1 SGHTA, CDR2 FQGNSA. V was cut by 5 bases and J by 1 base, with 19 bases left in between. This CDR3 is 17 amino acids long.

This clonotype was recorded a few times. The V and J genes are TRBV27 and TRBJ2-3; D remains unclear. CDR3 size: 15 residues. Trimming left V 3 bases short and J 3 bases short, with 13 bases between. Per the germline V gene, CDR1 is MNHEY and CDR2 is SMNVEV (reference sequence). The CDR3 DNA reads TGTGCCAGCAGTTTGCGTGCCCTAAGGACAGATACGCAGTATTTT. It encodes CASSLRALRTDTQYF.

This chain joins TRBV9 and TRBJ2-7; D is ambiguous. The CDR3 sequence is 14 residues long. Germline loops: CDR1 SGDLS, CDR2 YYNGEE. Trimming removed 3 bases from V and 3 bases from J, with 13 bases in between. CDR3 protein: CASSGDPTGYEQYF. CDR3 bases: TGTGCCAGCAGCGGGGATCCGACGGGCTACGAGCAGTACTTC.

This clonotype was counted between two and nine times. The gene calls are TRBV4-3 and TRBJ2-1; possibly TRBD1 for D (5 bases). Between the trimmed V and J ends, which lost 0 bases and 3 bases, there was a span of 18 bases. Germline V CDR1 and CDR2: LGHNA, YSLEER. This CDR3 has 18 amino acids. The CDR3 sequence: CASSQDPSRYQGYNEQFF. The CDR3 nucleotides read TGCGCCAGCAGCCAAGATCCCTCCCGGTATCAGGGCTACAATGAGCAGTTCTTC.

V usage is TRBV6-5 and J usage is TRBJ2-4; D is unresolved. V was cut by 2 bases and J by 5 bases, with 13 bases left in between. CDR3 size: 15 residues. Germline V gives CDR1 MNHEY, CDR2 SVGAGI. The CDR3 DNA is TGTGCCAGCAGTTACGGTGGGCCTGGGCAAAACATTCAGTACTTC. Translation gives CASSYGGPGQNIQYF.

The chain carries TRBV20-1 and TRBJ2-5; 10 bases align to TRBD2. The CDR3 length is 16 residues. Trimming took 3 bases from V and 5 from J; bases not matched to a gene: 12. Per the germline V gene, CDR1 is DFQATT and CDR2 is SNEGSKA (reference sequence). The CDR3 nucleotides are TGCAGTGCTAGCTCCCTAAGCGGGAGGGCCCTGGAGACCCAGTACTTC. Translated: CSASSLSGRALETQYF.

This chain uses TRBV7-8 with TRBJ2-1, with 9 positions matching TRBD2. The CDR3 has 13 residues. Per the germline V gene, CDR1 is SGHVS and CDR2 is FQNEAQ. With 5 bases clipped from V and 9 bases from J, the junction kept 5 bases outside the gene matches. The CDR3 DNA follows: TGTGCCAGCAGCAGGGGTAGCGGGGGTGAGCAGTTCTTC. This codes for CASSRGSGGEQFF.

The V gene is TRBV4-3, the J gene TRBJ2-7; 10 nucleotides match TRBD2. The CDR3 has 16 residues. The J segment lost 4 bases and the V segment lost 4 bases, leaving 10 bases of the junction unmatched. Germline lookup yields CDR1 LGHNA and CDR2 YSLEER. Here the CDR3 DNA reads TGCGCCAGCAGCCCCGAACCAGCGGGAGGGCCGTACGAGCAGTACTTC. It codes for CASSPEPAGGPYEQYF.

This clonotype appeared many times. This sequence joins TRBV5-1 and TRBJ1-6; 10 bases fit TRBD1. The germline CDR1 and CDR2 sequences are SGHRS and YFSETQ. V dropped 3 bases and J dropped 9; count of bases not matched to a gene: 6. The CDR3 contains 15 residues. This CDR3 is CASSYGTGESSPLHF. The CDR3 nucleotides are TGCGCCAGCAGCTACGGGACAGGGGAAAGTTCACCCCTCCACTTT.

This clonotype was picked up a small number of times. J is TRBJ2-7 and V is TRBV2, with D possibly TRBD2 on 5 matching bases. Germline V gene sequence: CDR1 SNHLY, CDR2 FYNNEI. This CDR3 is built from 13 residues. Between the trimmed V and J ends, which lost 10 bases and 2 bases, there was a span of 15 bases. In DNA, the CDR3 is TGTGCCACCTCCGGGGTCCTGGCCTACGAGCAGTACTTC. Translating gives CATSGVLAYEQYF.

Many counts were recorded for this clonotype. The V and J genes are TRBV5-1 and TRBJ1-1, with D tentatively TRBD1 (6 bases). V lost 4 bases, J lost 10 bases, and 29 bases lay in between. The CDR3 sequence is 17 residues long. Germline CDR1 reads SGHRS; CDR2 reads YFSETQ. The CDR3 reads CASSPGGARRVEAGAFF. DNA for the CDR3: TGCGCCAGCAGCCCGGGGGGGGCAAGAAGGGTGGAAGCGGGAGCTTTCTTT. The whole variable domain, remainder taken from reference TRBV5-1 and TRBJ1-1, is KAGVTQTPRYLIKTRGQQVTLSCSPISGHRSVSWYQQTPGQGLQFLFEYFSETQRNKGNFPGRFSGRQFSNSRSEMNVSTLELGDSALYLCASSPGGARRVEAGAFFGQGTRLTVV.

Ten or more counts support this clonotype. The V gene is TRBV6-2 or TRBV6-3, the J gene TRBJ2-6; TRBD2 agrees at 10 bases. V dropped 7 bases and J dropped 0; count of bases not matched to a gene: 3. This CDR3 has 16 residues. CDR1 MNHEY and CDR2 SVGEGT come from the germline V gene. For the CDR3, the DNA is TGTGCCAGCACACCTAGCGGGAGCTCTGGGGCCAACGTCCTGACTTTC. This encodes CASTPSGSSGANVLTF.

The chain links TRBV5-1 to TRBJ2-5, with 8 positions matching TRBD1. V gave up 3 bases and J gave up 5 bases; unmatched junction bases: 6. The CDR3 totals 14 residues. Germline V gene lookup returns CDR1 SGHRS and CDR2 YFSETQ. For the CDR3, the DNA is TGCGCCAGCAGCTCTCAGGGGGCGCGGGAGACCCAGTACTTC. Translation: CASSSQGARETQYF.

This clonotype was detected ten times or more. The V gene is TRBV10-3, the J gene TRBJ2-1, with 12 bases aligning to TRBD2. Germline V gene lookup returns CDR1 ENHRY and CDR2 SYGVKD. With 5 bases clipped from V and 5 bases from J, the junction kept 4 bases outside the gene matches. CDR3 length: 15 residues. CDR3: CAISMTSGGNNEQFF. The CDR3 nucleotides read TGTGCCATCAGTATGACTAGCGGGGGAAACAATGAGCAGTTCTTC.

This clonotype came up many times. This chain links TRBV29-1 with TRBJ2-7; D gene unclear. Trimming left V 6 bases short and J 7 bases short, with 10 bases between. CDR3 length equals 10 residues. CDR1 SQVTM and CDR2 ANQGSEA come from the germline V gene. The CDR3 nucleotides read TGCAGCGTCAGAGACAAGGAGCAGTACTTC. Translated: CSVRDKEQYF.

CDR3 in DNA: TGTGCCAGTACCTCCAGAGGCGGGAGAGTGATAGATACGCAGTATTTT. Residues: CASTSRGGRVIDTQYF. The chain recombines TRBV19 with TRBJ2-3, with 7 bases aligning to TRBD2. Germline trimming cut 7 bases from V and 5 bases from J; bases unmatched to any gene: 15. From germline, CDR1 is LNHDA and CDR2 SQIVND (reference sequence). There are 16 residues in the CDR3.

This clonotype was detected many times. The chain uses TRBV28 and TRBJ1-5; 9 bases agree with TRBD1. The germline V gene has CDR1 MDHEN and CDR2 SYDVKM. This CDR3 has 16 residues. V was clipped by 6 bases and J by 2 bases; unmatched bases: 8. DNA for the CDR3: TGTGCCAGCAGCGGCGGGACAGGGTACGGCAATCAGCCCCAGCATTTT. Translated: CASSGGTGYGNQPQHF.

This clonotype came up many times. The V call is TRBV4-3, the J call TRBJ2-1; a possible D gene is TRBD2 (6 bases). Trimming took 4 bases from V and 2 from J, leaving 15 bases between them. Germline CDR1 and CDR2: LGHNA and YSLEER. The CDR3 is 16 residues long. CDR3 sequence (DNA): TGCGCCAGCAGCCCGACTCTAGCGCCCGCCTACAATGAGCAGTTCTTC. Protein sequence: CASSPTLAPAYNEQFF.

This clonotype was found many times. The chain couples TRBV7-2 to TRBJ2-7; D not certain. Trimming pared 2 bases from V and 3 bases from J, leaving 8 bases between. The CDR3 has 13 residues. CDR1 SGHTA and CDR2 FQGNSA come from the germline V gene. CDR3 bases: TGTGCCAGCAGCTTATCCCATAACTACGAGCAGTACTTC. It translates to CASSLSHNYEQYF.